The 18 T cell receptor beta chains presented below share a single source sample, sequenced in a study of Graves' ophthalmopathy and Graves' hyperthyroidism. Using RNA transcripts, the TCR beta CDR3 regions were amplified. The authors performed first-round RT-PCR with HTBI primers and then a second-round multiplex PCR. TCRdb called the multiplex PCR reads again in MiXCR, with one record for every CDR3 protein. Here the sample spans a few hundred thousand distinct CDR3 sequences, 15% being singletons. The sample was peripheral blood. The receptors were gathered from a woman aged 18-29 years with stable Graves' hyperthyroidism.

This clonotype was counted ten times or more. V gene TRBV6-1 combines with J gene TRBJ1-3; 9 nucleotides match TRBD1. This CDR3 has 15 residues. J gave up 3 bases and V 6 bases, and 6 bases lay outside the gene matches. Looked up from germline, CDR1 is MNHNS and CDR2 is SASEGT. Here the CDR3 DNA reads TGTGCCAGCAGCCCACAGGGGGCAAGTGGAAACACCATATATTTT. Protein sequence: CASSPQGASGNTIYF.

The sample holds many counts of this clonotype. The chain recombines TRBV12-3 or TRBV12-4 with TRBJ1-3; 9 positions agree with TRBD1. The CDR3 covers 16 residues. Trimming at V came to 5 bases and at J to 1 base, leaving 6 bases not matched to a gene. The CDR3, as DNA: TGTGCCAGCAGTAATACAGGGGGCCTGTCTGGAAACACCATATATTTT. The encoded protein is CASSNTGGLSGNTIYF.

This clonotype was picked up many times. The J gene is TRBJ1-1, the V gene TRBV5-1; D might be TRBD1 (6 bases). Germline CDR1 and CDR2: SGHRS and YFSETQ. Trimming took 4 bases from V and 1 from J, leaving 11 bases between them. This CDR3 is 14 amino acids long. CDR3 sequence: CASSPGARNTEAFF. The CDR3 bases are TGCGCCAGCAGCCCAGGGGCGCGGAACACTGAAGCTTTCTTT.

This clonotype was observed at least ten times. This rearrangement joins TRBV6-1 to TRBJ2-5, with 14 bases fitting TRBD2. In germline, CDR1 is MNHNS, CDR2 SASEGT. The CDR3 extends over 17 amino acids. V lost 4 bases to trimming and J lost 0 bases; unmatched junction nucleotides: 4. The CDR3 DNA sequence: TGTGCCAGCAGTGGACTAGCGGGGGGGGAACACCAAGAGACCCAGTACTTC. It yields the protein CASSGLAGGEHQETQYF.

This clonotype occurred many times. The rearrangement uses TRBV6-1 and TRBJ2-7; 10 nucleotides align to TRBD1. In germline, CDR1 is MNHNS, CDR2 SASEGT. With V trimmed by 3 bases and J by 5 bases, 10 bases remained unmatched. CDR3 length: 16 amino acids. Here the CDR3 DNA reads TGTGCCAGCAGTGAGGCCTCGGGACAGGGGAGGCACGAGCAGTACTTC. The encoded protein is CASSEASGQGRHEQYF.

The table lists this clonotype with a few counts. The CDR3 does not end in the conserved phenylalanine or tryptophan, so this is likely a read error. The CDR3 nucleotides read TGTGCCAGTAGTATCACGACAGGTAGCGAGCAGTACCTC. It encodes CASSITTGSEQYL. This chain links TRBV19 with TRBJ2-7; weak D call: TRBD1 (6 bases). Germline V gives CDR1 LNHDA, CDR2 SQIVND (reference sequence). The CDR3 sequence is 13 residues long. Between the trimmed V and J ends, which lost 3 bases and 6 bases, there was a span of 12 bases.

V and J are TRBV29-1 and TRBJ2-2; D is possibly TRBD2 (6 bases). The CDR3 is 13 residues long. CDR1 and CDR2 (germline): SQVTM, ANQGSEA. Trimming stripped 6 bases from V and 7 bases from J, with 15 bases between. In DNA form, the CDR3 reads TGCAGCGTCCGCGGGACCAACCTCGGGGAGCTGTTTTTT. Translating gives CSVRGTNLGELFF.

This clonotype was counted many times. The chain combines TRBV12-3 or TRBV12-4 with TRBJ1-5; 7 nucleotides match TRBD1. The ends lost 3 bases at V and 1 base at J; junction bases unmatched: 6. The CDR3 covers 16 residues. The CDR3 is CASSFRVGQSNQPQHF. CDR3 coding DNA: TGTGCCAGCAGTTTTAGGGTGGGACAGAGCAATCAGCCCCAGCATTTT.

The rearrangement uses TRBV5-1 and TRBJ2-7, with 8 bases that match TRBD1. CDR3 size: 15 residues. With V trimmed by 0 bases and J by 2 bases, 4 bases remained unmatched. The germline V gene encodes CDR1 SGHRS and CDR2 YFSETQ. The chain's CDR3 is CASSLADRGPYEQYF. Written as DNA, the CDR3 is TGCGCCAGCAGCTTGGCAGACAGGGGCCCCTACGAGCAGTACTTC.

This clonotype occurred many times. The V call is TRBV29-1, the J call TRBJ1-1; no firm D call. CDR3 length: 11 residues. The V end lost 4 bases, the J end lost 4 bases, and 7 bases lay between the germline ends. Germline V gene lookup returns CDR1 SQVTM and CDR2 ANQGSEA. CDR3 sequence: CSVVTSTEAFF. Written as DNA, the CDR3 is TGCAGCGTTGTTACCAGCACTGAAGCTTTCTTT. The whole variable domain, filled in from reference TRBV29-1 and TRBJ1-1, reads SAVISQKPSRDICQRGTSLTIQCQVDSQVTMMFWYRQQPGQSLTLIATANQGSEATYESGFVIDKFPISRPNLTFSTLTVSNMSPEDSSIYLCSVVTSTEAFFGQGTRLTVV.

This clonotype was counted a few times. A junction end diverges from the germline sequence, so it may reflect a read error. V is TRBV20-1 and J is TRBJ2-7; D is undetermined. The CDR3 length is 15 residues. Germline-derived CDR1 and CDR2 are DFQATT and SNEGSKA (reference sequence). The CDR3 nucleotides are TGCAGTGCTAAAGGGATCAGCACTAACCACTACGGGCAGTACTTC. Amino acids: CSAKGISTNHYGQYF.

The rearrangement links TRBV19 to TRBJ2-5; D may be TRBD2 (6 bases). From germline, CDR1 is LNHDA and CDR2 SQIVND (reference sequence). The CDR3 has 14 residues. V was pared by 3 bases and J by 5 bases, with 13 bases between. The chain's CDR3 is CASSIGGGWETQYF. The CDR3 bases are TGTGCCAGTAGTATCGGTGGGGGGTGGGAGACCCAGTACTTC.

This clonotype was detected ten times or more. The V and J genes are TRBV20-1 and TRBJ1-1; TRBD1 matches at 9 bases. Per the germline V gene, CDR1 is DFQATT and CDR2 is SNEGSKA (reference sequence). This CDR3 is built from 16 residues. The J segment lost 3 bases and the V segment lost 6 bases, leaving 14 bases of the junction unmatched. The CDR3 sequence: CSAGGGTGSEDTEAFF. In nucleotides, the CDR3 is TGCAGTGCAGGGGGGGGGACAGGGTCAGAGGACACTGAAGCTTTCTTT.

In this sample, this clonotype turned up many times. In DNA, the CDR3 is TGTGCCAGCAGACACCTTAACAGGGGGCATACCGGGGAGCTGTTTTTT. Protein sequence: CASRHLNRGHTGELFF. The chain uses TRBV28 and TRBJ2-2; 9 positions agree with TRBD1. Germline V lookup: CDR1 MDHEN, CDR2 SYDVKM. The CDR3 spans 16 residues. The V and J ends lost 6 bases and 5 bases, in that order; junction bases with no gene match: 10. Full variable domain (outside the CDR3, taken from reference TRBV28 and TRBJ2-2): DVKVTQSSRYLVKRTGEKVFLECVQDMDHENMFWYRQDPGLGLRLIYFSYDVKMKEKGDIPEGYSVSREKKERFSLILESASTNQTSMYLCASRHLNRGHTGELFFGEGSRLTVL.

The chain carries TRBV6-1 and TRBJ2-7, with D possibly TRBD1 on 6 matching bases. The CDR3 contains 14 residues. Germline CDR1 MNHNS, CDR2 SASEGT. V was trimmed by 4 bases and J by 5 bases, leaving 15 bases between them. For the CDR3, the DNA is TGTGCCAGCAGTGCTACAGGGTCAAACAACGAGCAGTACTTC. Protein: CASSATGSNNEQYF.

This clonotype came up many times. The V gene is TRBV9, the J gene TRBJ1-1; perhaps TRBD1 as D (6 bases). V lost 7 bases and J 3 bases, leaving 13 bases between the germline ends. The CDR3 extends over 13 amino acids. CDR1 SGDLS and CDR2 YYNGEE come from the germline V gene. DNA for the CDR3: TGTGCCAGCGGGTTCAGGGGTGACACTGAAGCTTTCTTT. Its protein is CASGFRGDTEAFF. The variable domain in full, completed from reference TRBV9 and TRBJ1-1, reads DSGVTQTPKHLITATGQRVTLRCSPRSGDLSVYWYQQSLDQGLQFLIQYYNGEERAKGNILERFSAQQFPDLHSELNLSSLELGDSALYFCASGFRGDTEAFFGQGTRLTVV.

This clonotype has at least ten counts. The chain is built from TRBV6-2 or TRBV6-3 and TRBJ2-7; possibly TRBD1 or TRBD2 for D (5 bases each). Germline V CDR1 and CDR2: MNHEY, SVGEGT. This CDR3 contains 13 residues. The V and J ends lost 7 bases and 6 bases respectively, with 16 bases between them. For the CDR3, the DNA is TGTGCCAGCACCACTCCCAGAGGGGTCGAGCAGTACTTC. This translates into CASTTPRGVEQYF.

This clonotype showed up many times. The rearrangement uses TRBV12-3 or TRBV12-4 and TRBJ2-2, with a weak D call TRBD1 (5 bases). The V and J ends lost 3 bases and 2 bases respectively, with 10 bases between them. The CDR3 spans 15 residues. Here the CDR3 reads CASSLGQRNTGELFF. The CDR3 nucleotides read TGTGCCAGCAGTTTGGGGCAGCGCAACACCGGGGAGCTGTTTTTT.